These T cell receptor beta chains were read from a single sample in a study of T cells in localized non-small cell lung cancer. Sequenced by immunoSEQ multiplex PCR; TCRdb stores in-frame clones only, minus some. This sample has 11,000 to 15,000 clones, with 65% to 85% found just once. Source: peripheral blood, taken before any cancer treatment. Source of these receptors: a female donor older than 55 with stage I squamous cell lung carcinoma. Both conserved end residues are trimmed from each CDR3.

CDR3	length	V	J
ASRGRENTEAF	11	TRBV11-2	TRBJ1-1
ASSLRGQTEAF	11	TRBV5-1	TRBJ1-1
ASSLFPENYNSPLH	14	TRBV7-6	TRBJ1-6
ASSWAYEQY	9	TRBV7-2	TRBJ2-7
ASSSGLGTEAF	11	TRBV5-4	TRBJ1-1
ASRDRGAGEQY	11	TRBV27	TRBJ2-7
ASSLLQVYEQY	11	TRBV7-4	TRBJ2-7
ASNLQLIGDTGELF	14	TRBV5-8	TRBJ2-2
ASSFPRLRSSTQY	13	TRBV5-6	TRBJ2-3
SVDRGRSTGELF	12	TRBV29-1	TRBJ2-2
ASSSPGSYEQF	11	TRBV7-6	TRBJ2-1
ASSGRTNTGELF	12	TRBV27	TRBJ2-2
ASSLLTETEAF	11	TRBV7-2	TRBJ1-1
ASSQGKRAPEAF	12	TRBV18	TRBJ1-1
ASSKGYNTGELF	12	TRBV19	TRBJ2-2
ATSIGTGNTEAF	12	TRBV15	TRBJ1-1
ATRQTYSSYEQY	12	TRBV15	TRBJ2-7